The 22 T cell receptor beta chains given below trace back to one sample, sequenced in a study of blood T cell repertoires in COVID-19. Assay: immunoSEQ multiplex PCR; the TCRdb copy retains only in-frame clones and omits some. The table has approximately 300,000 clones, over 80% seen once. The sample comprised peripheral blood. Receptors originate from a woman between 50 and 59 years old with active or convalescent COVID-19.

The rearrangement links TRBV2 to TRBJ1-2; weak D call: TRBD1 (6 bases). Germline V lookup: CDR1 SNHLY, CDR2 FYNNEI. The CDR3 consists of 16 residues. V lost 1 base and J 1 base, leaving 13 bases between the germline ends. CDR3 nucleotides: TGTGCCAGCAGTGAAGATTCAGGGGTGCTTAACTATGGCTACACCTTC. Protein sequence: CASSEDSGVLNYGYTF. The variable domain in full, with the rest retrieved from reference TRBV2 and TRBJ1-2, is EPEVTQTPSHQVTQMGQEVILRCVPISNHLYFYWYRQILGQKVEFLVSFYNNEISEKSEIFDDQFSVERPDGSNFTLKIRSTKLEDSAMYFCASSEDSGVLNYGYTFGSGTRLTVV.

The sample holds a few counts of this clone. The chain couples TRBV10-2 to TRBJ1-2, with 8 bases aligning to TRBD1. This CDR3 region has 14 residues. V lost 6 bases and J lost 0; bases outside the gene matches: 3. Germline V lookup: CDR1 WSHSY, CDR2 SAAADI. CDR3 DNA: TGCGCCAGCAGCGGGACAGGAGCTAACTATGGCTACACCTTC. Protein product: CASSGTGANYGYTF.

V is TRBV7-8 and J is TRBJ2-1; 12 bases line up with TRBD2. The ends lost 5 bases at V and 9 bases at J; junction bases unmatched: 8. Germline assignment: CDR1 SGHVS and CDR2 FQNEAQ. The CDR3 sequence is 15 residues long. The CDR3 protein is CASSPLAGGGAEQFF. As DNA, the CDR3 is TGTGCCAGCAGCCCACTAGCGGGAGGTGGGGCTGAGCAGTTCTTC.

The genes are TRBV4-2 and TRBJ1-3; TRBD1 matches 10 bases. V gave up 3 bases and J gave up 2 bases; unmatched junction bases: 10. Germline CDR1 is LGHNA and CDR2 is YNFKEQ. CDR3 length: 18 amino acids. The CDR3: CASSQVGQGRGAGNTIYF. The CDR3 nucleotides are TGTGCCAGCAGCCAGGTGGGACAGGGGAGGGGCGCTGGAAACACCATATATTTT.

The V and J genes are TRBV25-1 and TRBJ1-3; no clear D. This CDR3 has 14 residues. Germline lookup yields CDR1 MGHDK and CDR2 SYGVNS. Trimming stripped 3 bases from V and 3 bases from J, with 9 bases between. This CDR3 reads CASSESPIGNTIYF. Here the CDR3 DNA reads TGTGCCAGCAGTGAGAGTCCCATTGGAAACACCATATATTTT.

This chain joins TRBV3-1 (or the pseudogene TRBV3-2) and TRBJ2-1; 13 bases map to TRBD2. The V segment lost 4 bases and the J segment 6 bases; nucleotides outside the gene matches: 6. Germline lookup yields CDR1 LGHDT and CDR2 YNNKEL (reference sequence). There are 16 residues in the CDR3. The CDR3 region has the DNA TGTGCCAGCAGCCGTTCACTAGCGGGAGGGGTCAATGAGCAGTTCTTC. Its protein product is CASSRSLAGGVNEQFF.

The chain couples TRBV7-9 to TRBJ1-4; 10 bases match TRBD1. The CDR3 extends over 14 amino acids. The germline gives CDR1 SEHNR, CDR2 FQNEAQ (reference sequence). V dropped 5 bases and J dropped 7; count of bases not matched to a gene: 4. Here the CDR3 DNA reads TGTGCCAGCAGCGTCCGGGACAGGGGTGAAAAACTGTTTTTT. This gives the protein CASSVRDRGEKLFF.

Regarding this clone: The sample contains more than one DNA sequence encoding this CDR3. The genes are TRBV20-1 and TRBJ1-2, with 8 bases identical to TRBD1. The CDR3 has 11 residues. Germline CDR1 DFQATT, CDR2 SNEGSKA (reference sequence). J was trimmed by 8 bases and V by 6 bases; bases with no gene match: 5. CDR3 bases: TGCAGTGCATACGACAGGGGCGGCTACACCTTC. Amino acids: CSAYDRGGYTF.

This clone was counted only a few times. The chain employs TRBV19 and TRBJ1-3, with a tentative D call TRBD1 (6 bases). This CDR3 region has 16 residues. Germline-derived CDR1 and CDR2 are LNHDA and SQIVND (reference sequence). V was cut by 3 bases and J by 4 bases, with 16 bases left in between. DNA of the CDR3: TGTGCCAGTAGTATTGGCCTAGTGACAGGAGGAAACACCATATATTTT. Translating it yields CASSIGLVTGGNTIYF.

This chain uses TRBV7-9 with TRBJ1-1, with TRBD1 identical over 12 bases. The CDR3 spans 16 residues. With V trimmed by 5 bases and J by 10 bases, 14 bases remained unmatched. Germline V gene data show CDR1 as SEHNR and CDR2 as FQNEAQ (reference sequence). CDR3 residues: CASSLGTGGAVLGAFF. For the CDR3, the DNA is TGTGCCAGCAGCCTTGGGACAGGGGGCGCCGTTTTGGGAGCTTTCTTT.

The chain has TRBV2 and TRBJ1-6, with 9 bases lining up with TRBD1. The V segment lost 9 bases and the J segment 0 bases; nucleotides outside the gene matches: 3. Germline V lookup: CDR1 SNHLY, CDR2 FYNNEI. This CDR3 is built from 15 residues. The CDR3 sequence is CARGTGTSYNSPLHF. The DNA for the CDR3 is TGTGCCAGGGGGACAGGGACCTCCTATAATTCACCCCTCCACTTT.

This chain uses TRBV2 with TRBJ2-1; 7 bases fit TRBD2. Germline CDR1 is SNHLY and CDR2 is FYNNEI. This CDR3 has 14 residues. The ends lost 5 bases at V and 5 bases at J; junction bases unmatched: 6. This CDR3 is CASSWEGRDNEQFF. The CDR3 DNA reads as TGTGCCAGCAGTTGGGAGGGCAGAGACAATGAGCAGTTCTTC.

This chain uses TRBV5-4 with TRBJ2-1; the match to TRBD2 covers 12 bases. This CDR3 region has 15 residues. With 1 base clipped from V and 4 bases from J, the junction kept 0 bases outside the gene matches. The V gene's germline CDR1 is SGHNT and CDR2 YYREEE (reference sequence). The CDR3 bases are TGTGCCAGCAGCTTGACTAGCGGGAGGTACAATGAGCAGTTCTTC. Its translation: CASSLTSGRYNEQFF.

The chain uses TRBV9 and TRBJ2-1; TRBD2 matches at 9 bases. Germline CDR1 is SGDLS and CDR2 is YYNGEE. V dropped 4 bases and J dropped 0; count of bases not matched to a gene: 14. This CDR3 spans 19 amino acids. Here the CDR3 DNA reads TGTGCCAGCAGCCCTCTTTCAGGAGCGGGAGGTTTCTCCTACAATGAGCAGTTCTTC. Protein sequence: CASSPLSGAGGFSYNEQFF.

The chain is built from TRBV25-1 and TRBJ2-1; TRBD2 might be the D (6 bases). The CDR3 has 15 amino acids. Trimming left V 3 bases short and J 9 bases short, with 18 bases between. From germline, CDR1 is MGHDK and CDR2 SYGVNS. Written as DNA, the CDR3 is TGTGCCAGCAGTGATCGCGGGGCAGGATGGCGTGAGCAGTTCTTC. It encodes CASSDRGAGWREQFF.

The chain employs TRBV3-1 (or the pseudogene TRBV3-2) and TRBJ1-4, with 9 bases identical to TRBD1. The length of the CDR3 is 16 residues. With 5 bases clipped from V and 2 bases from J, the junction kept 6 bases outside the gene matches. The germline CDR1 and CDR2 sequences are LGHDT and YNNKEL (reference sequence). The CDR3 loop is CASSSRDRDTNEKLFF. The CDR3 region has the DNA TGTGCCAGCAGCTCACGGGACAGGGATACTAATGAAAAACTGTTTTTT.

The gene calls are TRBV12-3 or TRBV12-4 and TRBJ1-1; unclear D gene. The V gene lost 1 base and the J gene lost 7 bases, with 10 bases spanning the gap. This CDR3 is built from 13 residues. The CDR3 loop is CASSLGGESEAFF. CDR3 coding DNA: TGTGCCAGCAGTTTAGGTGGGGAGAGTGAAGCTTTCTTT.

V usage is TRBV7-8 and J usage is TRBJ1-5; 8 nucleotides agree with TRBD1. Germline V lookup: CDR1 SGHVS, CDR2 FQNEAQ. This CDR3 is 16 amino acids long. The J segment lost 2 bases and the V segment lost 3 bases, leaving 6 bases of the junction unmatched. CDR3: CASSLRTGQGNQPQHF. CDR3 DNA: TGTGCCAGCAGCTTGAGGACAGGGCAAGGCAATCAGCCCCAGCATTTT.

The genes are TRBV4-1 and TRBJ2-2, with 7 bases identical to TRBD1. Germline CDR1 MGHRA, CDR2 YSYEKL. J gave up 6 bases and V 3 bases, and 7 bases lay outside the gene matches. The CDR3 runs 15 residues. For the CDR3, the DNA is TGCGCCAGCAGCCAGCCGACAGGGTCTGCCGGGGAGCTGTTTTTT. Translated: CASSQPTGSAGELFF.

The chain employs TRBV5-1 and TRBJ2-7; 9 bases are shared with TRBD1. Losses at the gene ends were 3 bases for V and 5 bases for J; bases not matched to a gene: 6. Germline loops: CDR1 SGHRS, CDR2 YFSETQ. The CDR3 has 14 residues. The CDR3 DNA is TGCGCCAGCAGCTGGGGACAGGGTACCGACGAGCAGTACTTC. It specifies CASSWGQGTDEQYF.

The chain combines TRBV4-2 with TRBJ2-1; 11 positions agree with TRBD2. The CDR3 has 15 amino acids. From germline, CDR1 is LGHNA and CDR2 YNFKEQ. J lost 8 bases, V lost 1 base, and 4 bases had no gene match. The CDR3 here is CASSQAGLAGDEQFF. DNA for the CDR3: TGTGCCAGCAGCCAAGCCGGACTAGCGGGCGATGAGCAGTTCTTC.

The chain employs TRBV19 and TRBJ1-1; D is unclear. The CDR3 totals 13 residues. CDR1 and CDR2 from the germline V gene are LNHDA and SQIVND (reference sequence). V lost 4 bases to trimming and J lost 11 bases, with 17 bases between them. This chain's CDR3 is CASSTHLDSSAFF. The CDR3, as DNA: TGTGCCAGTAGTACCCATTTAGACTCGTCGGCTTTCTTT.